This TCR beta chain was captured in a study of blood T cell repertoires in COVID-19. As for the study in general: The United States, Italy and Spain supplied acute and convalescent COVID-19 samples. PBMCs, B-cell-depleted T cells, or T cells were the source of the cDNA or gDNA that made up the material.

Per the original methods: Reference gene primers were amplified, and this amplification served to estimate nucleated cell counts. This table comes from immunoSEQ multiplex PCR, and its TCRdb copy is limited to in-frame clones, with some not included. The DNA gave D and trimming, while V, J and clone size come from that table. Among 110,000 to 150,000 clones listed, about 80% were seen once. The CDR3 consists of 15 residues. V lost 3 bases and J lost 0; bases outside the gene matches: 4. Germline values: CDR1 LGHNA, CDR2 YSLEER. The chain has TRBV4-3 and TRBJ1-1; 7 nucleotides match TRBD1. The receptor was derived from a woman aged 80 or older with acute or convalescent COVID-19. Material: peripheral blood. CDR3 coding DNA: TGCGCCAGCAGCCACGGGACAGCGATGAACACTGAAGCTTTCTTT. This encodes CASSHGTAMNTEAFF.